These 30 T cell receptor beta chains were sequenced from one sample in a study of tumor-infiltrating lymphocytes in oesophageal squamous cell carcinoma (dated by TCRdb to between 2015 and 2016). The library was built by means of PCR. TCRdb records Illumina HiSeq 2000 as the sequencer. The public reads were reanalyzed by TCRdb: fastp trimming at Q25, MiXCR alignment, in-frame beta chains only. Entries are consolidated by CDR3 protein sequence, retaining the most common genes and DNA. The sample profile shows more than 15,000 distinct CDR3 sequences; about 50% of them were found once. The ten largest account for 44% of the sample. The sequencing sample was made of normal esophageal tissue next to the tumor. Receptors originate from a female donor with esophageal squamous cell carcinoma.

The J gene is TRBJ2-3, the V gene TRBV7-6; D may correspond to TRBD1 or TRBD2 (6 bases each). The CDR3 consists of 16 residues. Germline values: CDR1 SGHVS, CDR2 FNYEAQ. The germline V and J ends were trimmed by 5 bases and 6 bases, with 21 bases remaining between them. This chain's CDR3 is CASSLGRYGGDDTQYF. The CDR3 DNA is TGTGCCAGCAGCCTAGGGAGGTACGGGGGCGACGATACGCAGTATTTT.

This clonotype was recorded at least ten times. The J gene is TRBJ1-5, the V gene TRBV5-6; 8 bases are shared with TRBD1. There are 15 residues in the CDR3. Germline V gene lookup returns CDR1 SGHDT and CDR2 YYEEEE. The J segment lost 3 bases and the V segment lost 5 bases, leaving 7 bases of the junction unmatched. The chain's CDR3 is CASSMGDRYNQPQHF. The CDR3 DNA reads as TGTGCCAGCAGTATGGGGGACAGGTACAATCAGCCCCAGCATTTT. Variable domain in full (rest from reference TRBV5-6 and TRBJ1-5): DAGVTQSPTHLIKTRGQQVTLRCSPKSGHDTVSWYQQALGQGPQFIFQYYEEEERQRGNFPDRFSGHQFPNYSSELNVNALLLGDSALYLCASSMGDRYNQPQHFGDGTRLSIL.

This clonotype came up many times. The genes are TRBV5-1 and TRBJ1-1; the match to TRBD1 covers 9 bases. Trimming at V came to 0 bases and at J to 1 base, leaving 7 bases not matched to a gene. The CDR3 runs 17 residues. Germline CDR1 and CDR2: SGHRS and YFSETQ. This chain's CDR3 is CASSLAMLGQGNTEAFF. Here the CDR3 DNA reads TGCGCCAGCAGCTTGGCGATGTTGGGACAGGGGAACACTGAAGCTTTCTTT.

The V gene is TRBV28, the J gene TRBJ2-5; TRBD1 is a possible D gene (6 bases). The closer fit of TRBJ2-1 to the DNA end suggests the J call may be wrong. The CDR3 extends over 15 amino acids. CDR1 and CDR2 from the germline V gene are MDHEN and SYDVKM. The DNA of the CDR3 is TGTGCCAGCAGTTTGGTAGGGGGTCGGTACAATGAGCAGTTCTTC. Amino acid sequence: CASSLVGGRYNEQFF.

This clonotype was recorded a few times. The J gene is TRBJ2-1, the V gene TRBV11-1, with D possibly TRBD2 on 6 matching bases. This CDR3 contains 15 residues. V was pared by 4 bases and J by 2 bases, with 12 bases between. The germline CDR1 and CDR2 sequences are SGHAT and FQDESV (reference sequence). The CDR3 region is CASSSRLVPYNEQFF. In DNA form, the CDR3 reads TGTGCCAGCAGCTCGAGACTAGTCCCCTACAATGAGCAGTTCTTC.

CDR3 protein: CASSLNRQWYNEQFF. Here the CDR3 DNA reads TGTGCCAGCAGCTTAAATCGACAGTGGTACAATGAGCAGTTCTTC. The V call is TRBV7-8, the J call TRBJ2-1; TRBD1 is a possible D gene (5 bases). Germline CDR1 is SGHVS and CDR2 is FQNEAQ. The V end was cut by 2 bases, the J end by 4 bases, with 12 bases between. The CDR3 sequence is 15 residues long.

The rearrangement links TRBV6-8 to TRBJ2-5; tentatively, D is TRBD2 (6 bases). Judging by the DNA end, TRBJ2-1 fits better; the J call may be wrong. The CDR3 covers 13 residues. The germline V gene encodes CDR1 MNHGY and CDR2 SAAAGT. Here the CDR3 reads CASSATSLNEQFF. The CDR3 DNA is TGTGCCAGCAGTGCGACTAGTCTGAATGAGCAGTTCTTC.

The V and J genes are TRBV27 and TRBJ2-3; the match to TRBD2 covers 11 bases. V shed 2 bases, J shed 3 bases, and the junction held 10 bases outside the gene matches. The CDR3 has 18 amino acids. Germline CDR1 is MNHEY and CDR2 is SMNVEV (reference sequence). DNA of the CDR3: TGTGCCAGCAGTTTAAGCACCTTCGGACTAGCGGGTACAGATACGCAGTATTTT. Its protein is CASSLSTFGLAGTDTQYF.

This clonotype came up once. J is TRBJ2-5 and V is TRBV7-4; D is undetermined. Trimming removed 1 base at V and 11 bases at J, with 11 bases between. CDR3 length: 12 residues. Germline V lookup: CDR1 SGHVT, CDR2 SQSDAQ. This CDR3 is CASSLGPRAQYF. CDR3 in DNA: TGTGCCAGCAGCTTAGGGCCCAGAGCGCAGTACTTC.

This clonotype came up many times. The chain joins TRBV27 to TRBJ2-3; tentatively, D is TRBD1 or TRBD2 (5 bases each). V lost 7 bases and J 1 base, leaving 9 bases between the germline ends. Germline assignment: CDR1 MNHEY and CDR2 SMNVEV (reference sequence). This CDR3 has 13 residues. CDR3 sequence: CASTLGGTDTQYF. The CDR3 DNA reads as TGTGCCAGCACCTTGGGGGGCACAGATACGCAGTATTTT.

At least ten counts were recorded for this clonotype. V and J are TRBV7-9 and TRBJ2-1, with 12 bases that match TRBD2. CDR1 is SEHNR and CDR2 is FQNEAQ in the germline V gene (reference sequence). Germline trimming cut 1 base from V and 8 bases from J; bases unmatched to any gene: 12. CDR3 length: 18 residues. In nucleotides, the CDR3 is TGTGCCAGCAGCTTAGGGTGGCTAGCGGGAGGGCACAGGCATGAGCAGTTCTTC. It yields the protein CASSLGWLAGGHRHEQFF.

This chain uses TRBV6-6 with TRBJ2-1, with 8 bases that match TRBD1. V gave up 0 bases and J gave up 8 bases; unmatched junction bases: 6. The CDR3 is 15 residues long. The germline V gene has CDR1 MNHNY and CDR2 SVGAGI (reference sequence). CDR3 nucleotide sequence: TGTGCCAGCAGTTACTCGAGGCAGGGGGCCTATGAGCAGTTCTTC. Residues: CASSYSRQGAYEQFF.

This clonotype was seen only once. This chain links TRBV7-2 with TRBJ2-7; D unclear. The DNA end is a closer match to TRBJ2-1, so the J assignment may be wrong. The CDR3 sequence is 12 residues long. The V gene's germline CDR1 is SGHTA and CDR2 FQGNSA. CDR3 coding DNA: TGTGCCAGCAGCTTAGTGACCCGTAAGCAGTTCTTC. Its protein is CASSLVTRKQFF.

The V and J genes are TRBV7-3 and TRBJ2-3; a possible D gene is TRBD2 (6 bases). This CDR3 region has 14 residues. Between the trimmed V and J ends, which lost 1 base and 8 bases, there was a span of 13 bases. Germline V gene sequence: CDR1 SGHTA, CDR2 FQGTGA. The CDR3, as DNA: TGTGCCAGCAGCTTAATTGCGCGGGAAGGTACGCAGTATTTT. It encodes CASSLIAREGTQYF.

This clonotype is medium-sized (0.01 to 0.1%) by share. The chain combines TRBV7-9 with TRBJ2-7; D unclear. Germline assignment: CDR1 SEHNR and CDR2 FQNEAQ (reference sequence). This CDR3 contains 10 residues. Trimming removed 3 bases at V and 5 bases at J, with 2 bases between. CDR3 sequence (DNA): TGTGCCAGCAGCTTTAACGAGCAGTACTTC. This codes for CASSFNEQYF. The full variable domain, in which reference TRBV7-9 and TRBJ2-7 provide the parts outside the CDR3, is DTGVSQNPRHKITKRGQNVTFRCDPISEHNRLYWYRQTLGQGPEFLTYFQNEAQLEKSRLLSDRFSAERPKGSFSTLEIQRTEQGDSAMYLCASSFNEQYFGPGTRLTVT.

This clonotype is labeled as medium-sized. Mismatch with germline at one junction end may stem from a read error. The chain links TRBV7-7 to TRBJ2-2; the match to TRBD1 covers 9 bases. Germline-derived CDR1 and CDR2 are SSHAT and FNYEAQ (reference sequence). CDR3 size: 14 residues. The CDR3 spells CASSPGQGFGELFF. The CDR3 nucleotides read TGTGCTAGCAGCCCCGGACAGGGGTTCGGGGAGCTGTTTTTT.

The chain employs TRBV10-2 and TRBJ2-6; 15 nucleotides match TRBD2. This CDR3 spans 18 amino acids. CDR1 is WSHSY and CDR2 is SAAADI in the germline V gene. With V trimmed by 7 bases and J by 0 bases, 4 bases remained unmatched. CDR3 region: CASIGLAGGPSGANVLTF. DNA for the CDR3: TGCGCCAGCATCGGACTAGCGGGAGGGCCCTCTGGGGCCAACGTCCTGACTTTC.

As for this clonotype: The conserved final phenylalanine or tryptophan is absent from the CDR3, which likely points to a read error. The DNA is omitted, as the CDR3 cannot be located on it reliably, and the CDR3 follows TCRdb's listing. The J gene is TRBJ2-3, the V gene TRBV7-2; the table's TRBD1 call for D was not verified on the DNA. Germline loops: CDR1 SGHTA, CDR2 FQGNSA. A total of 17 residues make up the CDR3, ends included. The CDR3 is CASSLGGTGGNEQFFGN.

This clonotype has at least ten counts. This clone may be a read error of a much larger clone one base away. The CDR3 reads CASTERRVISYNEQYF. DNA for the CDR3: TGTGCCAGCACCGAAAGGAGAGTTATCTCCTACAATGAGCAGTACTTC. V gene TRBV12-3 or TRBV12-4 combines with J gene TRBJ2-7; D not certain. V was trimmed by 7 bases and J by 7 bases, leaving 26 bases between them. The CDR3 contains 16 residues.

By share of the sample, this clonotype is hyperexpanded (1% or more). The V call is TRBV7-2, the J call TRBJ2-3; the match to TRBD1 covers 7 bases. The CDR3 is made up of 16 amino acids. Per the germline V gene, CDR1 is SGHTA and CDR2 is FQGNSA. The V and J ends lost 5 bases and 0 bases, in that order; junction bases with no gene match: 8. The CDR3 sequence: CASSARQGGSTDTQYF. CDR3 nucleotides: TGTGCCAGCAGCGCTCGACAGGGTGGGAGCACAGATACGCAGTATTTT.

The CDR3 spells CASSRGPGTYEQYF. The CDR3 region has the DNA TGTGCCAGCAGCCGGGGGCCCGGTACCTACGAGCAGTACTTC. V usage is TRBV12-3 or TRBV12-4 and J usage is TRBJ2-7, with D perhaps assigned TRBD1 or TRBD2 (6 bases each). Trimming pared 6 bases from V and 2 bases from J, leaving 14 bases between. CDR3 length equals 14 residues.

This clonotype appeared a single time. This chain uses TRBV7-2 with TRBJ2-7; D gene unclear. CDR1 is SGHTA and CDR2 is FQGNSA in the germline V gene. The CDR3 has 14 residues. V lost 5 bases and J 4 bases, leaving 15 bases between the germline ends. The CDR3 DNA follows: TGTGCCAGCAGCCCCAGTGCGGATGGTTACGAGCAGTACTTC. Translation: CASSPSADGYEQYF.

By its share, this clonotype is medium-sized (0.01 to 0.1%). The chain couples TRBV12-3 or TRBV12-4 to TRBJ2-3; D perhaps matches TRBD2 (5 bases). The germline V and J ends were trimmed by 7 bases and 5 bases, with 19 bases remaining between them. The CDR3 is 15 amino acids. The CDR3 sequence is CASTWEPRLGDTQYF. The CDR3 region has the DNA TGTGCCAGCACCTGGGAGCCCCGGCTTGGAGATACGCAGTATTTT.

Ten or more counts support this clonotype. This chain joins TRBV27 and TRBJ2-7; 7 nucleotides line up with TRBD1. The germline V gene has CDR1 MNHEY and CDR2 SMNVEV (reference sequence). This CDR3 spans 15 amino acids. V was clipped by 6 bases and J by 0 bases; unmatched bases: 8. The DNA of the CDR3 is TGTGCCAGCAGCATTAAGACAGGGCCCTCCTACGAGCAGTACTTC. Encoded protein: CASSIKTGPSYEQYF.

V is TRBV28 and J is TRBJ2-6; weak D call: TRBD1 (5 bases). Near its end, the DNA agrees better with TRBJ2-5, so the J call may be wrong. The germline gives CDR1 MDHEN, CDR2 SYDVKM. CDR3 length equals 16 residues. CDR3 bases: TGTGCCAGCAGCCTAGGTGGACAAGGACCACGAGAGACCCAGTACTTC. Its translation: CASSLGGQGPRETQYF.

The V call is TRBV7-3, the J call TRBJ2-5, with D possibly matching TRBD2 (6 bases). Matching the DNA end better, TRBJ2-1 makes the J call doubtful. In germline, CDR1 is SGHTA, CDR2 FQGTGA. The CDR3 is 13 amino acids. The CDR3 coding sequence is TGTGCCAGCAGCTCTGTGGGACTCCAAGAGCAGTTCTTC. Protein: CASSSVGLQEQFF.

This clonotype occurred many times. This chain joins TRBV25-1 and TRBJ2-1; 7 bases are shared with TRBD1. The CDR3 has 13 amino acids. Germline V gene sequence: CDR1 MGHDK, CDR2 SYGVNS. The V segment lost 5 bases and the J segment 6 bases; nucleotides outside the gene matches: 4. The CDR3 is CASSSTGVNEQFF. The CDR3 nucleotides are TGTGCCAGCAGTAGCACAGGGGTCAATGAGCAGTTCTTC.

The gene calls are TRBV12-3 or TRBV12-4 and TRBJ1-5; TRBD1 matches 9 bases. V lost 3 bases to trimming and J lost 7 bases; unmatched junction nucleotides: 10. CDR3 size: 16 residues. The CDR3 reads CASSLGTGRISQPQHF. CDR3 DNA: TGTGCCAGCAGTTTGGGGACAGGGAGAATAAGCCAGCCCCAGCATTTT.

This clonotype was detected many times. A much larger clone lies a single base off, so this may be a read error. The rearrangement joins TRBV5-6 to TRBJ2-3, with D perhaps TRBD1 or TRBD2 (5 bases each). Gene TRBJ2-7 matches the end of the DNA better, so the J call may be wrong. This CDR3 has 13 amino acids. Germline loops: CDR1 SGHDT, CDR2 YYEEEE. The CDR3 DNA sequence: TGTGCCAGCAGCTGGGGACGAACAGGTGAGCAGTACTTC. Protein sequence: CASSWGRTGEQYF.

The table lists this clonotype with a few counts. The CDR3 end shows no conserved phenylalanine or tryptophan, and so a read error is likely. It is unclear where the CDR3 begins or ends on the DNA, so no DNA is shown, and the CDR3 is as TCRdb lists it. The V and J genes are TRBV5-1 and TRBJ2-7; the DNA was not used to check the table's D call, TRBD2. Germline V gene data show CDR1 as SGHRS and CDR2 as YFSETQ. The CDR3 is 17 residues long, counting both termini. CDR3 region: CASSLRRGSDYGYTFGS.